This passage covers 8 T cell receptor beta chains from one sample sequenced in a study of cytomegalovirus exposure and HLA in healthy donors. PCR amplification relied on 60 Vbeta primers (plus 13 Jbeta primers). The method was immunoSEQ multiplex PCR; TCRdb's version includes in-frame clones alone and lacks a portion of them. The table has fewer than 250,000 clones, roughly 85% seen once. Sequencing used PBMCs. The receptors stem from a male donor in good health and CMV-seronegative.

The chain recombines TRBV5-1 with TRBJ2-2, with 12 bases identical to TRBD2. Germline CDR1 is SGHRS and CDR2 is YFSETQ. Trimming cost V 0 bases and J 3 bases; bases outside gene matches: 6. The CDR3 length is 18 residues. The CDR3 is CASSLELAGGTHTGELFF. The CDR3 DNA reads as TGCGCCAGCAGCTTGGAGCTAGCGGGGGGGACTCACACCGGGGAGCTGTTTTTT.

CDR3 DNA: TGTGCCATCAGTGAGTCGGGACAGGGGAGCTATGGCTACACCTTC. It codes for CAISESGQGSYGYTF. V is TRBV10-3 and J is TRBJ1-2; 10 bases match TRBD1. In germline, CDR1 is ENHRY, CDR2 SYGVKD. The length of the CDR3 is 15 residues. V shed 0 bases and J 4 bases; nucleotides not matched to a gene: 2.

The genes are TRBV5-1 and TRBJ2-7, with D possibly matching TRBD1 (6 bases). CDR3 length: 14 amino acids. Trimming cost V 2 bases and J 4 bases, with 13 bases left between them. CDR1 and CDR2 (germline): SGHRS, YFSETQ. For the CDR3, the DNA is TGCGCCAGCAGCTTTACCCCGGACAGTTACGAGCAGTACTTC. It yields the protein CASSFTPDSYEQYF.

The CDR3 region has the DNA TGTGCCTGGAGTGGGCACCCCGGACTAGCGGGAGAAAAGACCCAGTACTTC. Translated: CAWSGHPGLAGEKTQYF. V gene TRBV30 combines with J gene TRBJ2-5; 13 nucleotides line up with TRBD2. V was pared by 1 base and J by 6 bases, with 11 bases of the junction left unmatched. There are 17 residues in the CDR3. CDR1 GTSNPN and CDR2 SVGIG come from the germline V gene (reference sequence).

The CDR3 DNA follows: TGTGCCAGCAGCTTAGTGGGACTAGCGGGGGATGAGCAGTTCTTC. This codes for CASSLVGLAGDEQFF. The chain is built from TRBV7-8 and TRBJ2-1, with 14 nucleotides matching TRBD2. V was pared by 1 base and J by 8 bases, with 1 base of the junction left unmatched. The CDR3 extends over 15 amino acids. Germline CDR1 is SGHVS and CDR2 is FQNEAQ.

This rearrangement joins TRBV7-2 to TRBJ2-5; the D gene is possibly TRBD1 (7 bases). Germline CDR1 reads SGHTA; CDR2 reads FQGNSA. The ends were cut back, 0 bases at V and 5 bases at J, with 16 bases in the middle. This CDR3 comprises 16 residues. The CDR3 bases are TGTGCCAGCAGCTTAGCGCGTGCAGGGGGGAGGGAGACCCAGTACTTC. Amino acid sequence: CASSLARAGGRETQYF.

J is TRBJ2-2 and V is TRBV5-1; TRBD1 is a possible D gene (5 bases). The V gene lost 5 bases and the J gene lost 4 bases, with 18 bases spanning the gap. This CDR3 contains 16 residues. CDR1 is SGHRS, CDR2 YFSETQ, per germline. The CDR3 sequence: CASRIQGNSGTGELFF. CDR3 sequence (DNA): TGCGCCAGCAGAATCCAGGGAAACTCCGGCACCGGGGAGCTGTTTTTT.

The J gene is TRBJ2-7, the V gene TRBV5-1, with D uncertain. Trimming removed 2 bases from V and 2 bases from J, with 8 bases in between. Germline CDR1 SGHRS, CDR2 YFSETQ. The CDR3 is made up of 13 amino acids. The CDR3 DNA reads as TGCGCCAGCAGCTTTTTAGACACCTACGAGCAGTACTTC. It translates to CASSFLDTYEQYF.